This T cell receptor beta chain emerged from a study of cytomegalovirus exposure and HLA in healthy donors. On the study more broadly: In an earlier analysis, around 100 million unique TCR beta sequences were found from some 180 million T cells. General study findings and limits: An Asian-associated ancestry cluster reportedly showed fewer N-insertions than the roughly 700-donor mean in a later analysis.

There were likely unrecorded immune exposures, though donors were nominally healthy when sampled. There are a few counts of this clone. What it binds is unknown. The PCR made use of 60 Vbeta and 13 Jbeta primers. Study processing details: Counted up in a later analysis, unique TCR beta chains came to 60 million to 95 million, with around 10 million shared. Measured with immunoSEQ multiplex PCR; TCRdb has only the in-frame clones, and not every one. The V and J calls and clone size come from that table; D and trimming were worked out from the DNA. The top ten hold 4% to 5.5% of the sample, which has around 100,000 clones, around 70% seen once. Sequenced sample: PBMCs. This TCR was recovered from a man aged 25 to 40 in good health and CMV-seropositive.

CDR3 DNA sequence: TGTGCCAGCAGCCATTTGGCGGGGGGCTCCTACGAGCAGTACTTC. It specifies CASSHLAGGSYEQYF. This chain connects TRBV4-2 to TRBJ2-7; 8 bases match TRBD2. V trimming: 3 bases; J trimming: 0 bases; junction bases outside the gene matches: 4. Germline lookup yields CDR1 LGHNA and CDR2 YNFKEQ. The CDR3 runs 15 residues.